These T cell receptor beta chains were read from a single sample in a study of cytomegalovirus exposure and HLA in healthy donors. Data came from immunoSEQ multiplex PCR; TCRdb stores just in-frame clones and leaves some out. The sample includes around 190,000 clones, roughly 88% of them seen just once. Sequencing was carried out using PBMCs. The source is a woman between 18 and 29 years old in good health and CMV-seronegative. Both conserved end residues are part of each CDR3. Each record gives: J gene, V gene, clone size, CDR3 length, CDR3 protein. Some rows mark clone size as missing; the rest say once, few, many or name a class of expanded clone.

J gene: TRBJ1-2
V gene: TRBV18
clone size: .
CDR3 length: 16
CDR3 protein: CASSPLEGEPRKGYTF

J gene: TRBJ2-1
V gene: TRBV6-5
clone size: .
CDR3 length: 15
CDR3 protein: CASSTGQASGNEQFF

J gene: TRBJ2-2
V gene: TRBV6-4
clone size: .
CDR3 length: 15
CDR3 protein: CAIGLAGVVTGELFF

J gene: TRBJ2-7
V gene: TRBV6-1
clone size: .
CDR3 length: 14
CDR3 protein: CASIRDRVTYEQYF

J gene: TRBJ2-3
V gene: TRBV5-1
clone size: .
CDR3 length: 17
CDR3 protein: CASSDLSGAGVIDTQYF

J gene: TRBJ2-7
V gene: TRBV4-1
clone size: .
CDR3 length: 15
CDR3 protein: CASSPQGGSSYEQYF

J gene: TRBJ2-7
V gene: TRBV21-1
clone size: .
CDR3 length: 19
CDR3 protein: CASTIKFGLAGGGSYEQYF

J gene: TRBJ2-2
V gene: TRBV11-3
clone size: .
CDR3 length: 12
CDR3 protein: CASQMNTGELFF

J gene: TRBJ1-3
V gene: TRBV4-1
clone size: .
CDR3 length: 15
CDR3 protein: CASSRANDRGNTIYF

J gene: TRBJ1-1
V gene: TRBV5-1
clone size: .
CDR3 length: 13
CDR3 protein: CASSPTGLTEAFF

J gene: TRBJ1-2
V gene: TRBV27
clone size: .
CDR3 length: 17
CDR3 protein: CASSTFPQGTRNYGYTF

J gene: TRBJ1-1
V gene: TRBV5-1
clone size: .
CDR3 length: 15
CDR3 protein: CASSSREAGNTEAFF

J gene: TRBJ2-2
V gene: TRBV6-5
clone size: once
CDR3 length: 12
CDR3 protein: CASSERIGELFF

J gene: TRBJ1-2
V gene: TRBV30
clone size: .
CDR3 length: 14
CDR3 protein: CAWRTAGSAYGYTF

J gene: TRBJ1-1
V gene: TRBV5-6
clone size: few
CDR3 length: 16
CDR3 protein: CASSSGPRALNTEAFF

J gene: TRBJ1-1
V gene: TRBV30
clone size: .
CDR3 length: 11
CDR3 protein: CAWSPVTEAFF

J gene: TRBJ2-5
V gene: TRBV11-2
clone size: .
CDR3 length: 15
CDR3 protein: CASTPLKGAYGTQYF

J gene: TRBJ1-4
V gene: TRBV10-1
clone size: .
CDR3 length: 11
CDR3 protein: CASFPFEGLFF

J gene: TRBJ1-6
V gene: TRBV29-1
clone size: .
CDR3 length: 16
CDR3 protein: CSVEPVGDPAYSPLHF

J gene: TRBJ1-2
V gene: TRBV11-2
clone size: .
CDR3 length: 17
CDR3 protein: CASSLDGGRGAYYGYTF

J gene: TRBJ1-1
V gene: TRBV2
clone size: .
CDR3 length: 13
CDR3 protein: CASTELKNTEAFF